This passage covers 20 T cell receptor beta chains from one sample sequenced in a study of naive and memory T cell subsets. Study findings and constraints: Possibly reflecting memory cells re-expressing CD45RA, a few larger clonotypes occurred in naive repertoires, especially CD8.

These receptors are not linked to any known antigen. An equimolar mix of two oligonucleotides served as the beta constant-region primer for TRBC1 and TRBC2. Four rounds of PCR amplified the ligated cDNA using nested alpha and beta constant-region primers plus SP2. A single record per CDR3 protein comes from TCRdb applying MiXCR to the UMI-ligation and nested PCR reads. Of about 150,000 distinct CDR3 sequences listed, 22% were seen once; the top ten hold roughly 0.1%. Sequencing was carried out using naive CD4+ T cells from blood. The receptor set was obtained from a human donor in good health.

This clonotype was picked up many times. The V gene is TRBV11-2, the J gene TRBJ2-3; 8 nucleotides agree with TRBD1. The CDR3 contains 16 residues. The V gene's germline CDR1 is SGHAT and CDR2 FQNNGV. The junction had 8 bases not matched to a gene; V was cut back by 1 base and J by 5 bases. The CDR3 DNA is TGTGCCAGCAGCTTAGCGGCCAGGGGGCTAGAAGATACGCAGTATTTT. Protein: CASSLAARGLEDTQYF.

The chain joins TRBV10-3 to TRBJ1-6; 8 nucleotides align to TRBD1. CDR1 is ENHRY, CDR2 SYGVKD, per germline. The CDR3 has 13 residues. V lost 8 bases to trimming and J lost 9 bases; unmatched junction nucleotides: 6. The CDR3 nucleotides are TGTGCCATCGGGACAGGAGGAGCTTCACCCCTCCACTTT. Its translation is CAIGTGGASPLHF.

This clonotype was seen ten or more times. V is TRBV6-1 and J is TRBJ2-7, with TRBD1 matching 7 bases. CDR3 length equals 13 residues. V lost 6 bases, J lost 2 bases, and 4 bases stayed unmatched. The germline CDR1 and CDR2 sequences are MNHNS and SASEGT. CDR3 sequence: CASRVTGPYEQYF. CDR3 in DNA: TGTGCCAGCAGGGTGACAGGGCCCTACGAGCAGTACTTC.

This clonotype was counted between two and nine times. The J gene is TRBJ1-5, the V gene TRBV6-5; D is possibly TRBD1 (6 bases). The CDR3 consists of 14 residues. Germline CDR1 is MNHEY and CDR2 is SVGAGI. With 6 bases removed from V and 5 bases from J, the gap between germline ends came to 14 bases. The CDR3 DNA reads TGTGCCAGCAGGATAGGGACACGCTATCAGCCCCAGCATTTT. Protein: CASRIGTRYQPQHF.

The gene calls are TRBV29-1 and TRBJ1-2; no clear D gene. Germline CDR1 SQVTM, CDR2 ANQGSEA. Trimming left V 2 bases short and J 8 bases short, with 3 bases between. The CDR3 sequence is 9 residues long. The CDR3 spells CSVEPGYTF. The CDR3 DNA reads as TGCAGCGTTGAACCCGGCTACACCTTC.

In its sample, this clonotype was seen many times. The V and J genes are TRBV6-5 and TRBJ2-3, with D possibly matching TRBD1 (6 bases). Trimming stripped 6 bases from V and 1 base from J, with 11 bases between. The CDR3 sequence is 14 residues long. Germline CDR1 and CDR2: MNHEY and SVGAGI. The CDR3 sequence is CASSLGAGTDTQYF. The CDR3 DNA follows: TGTGCCAGCAGCCTGGGGGCAGGCACAGATACGCAGTATTTT.

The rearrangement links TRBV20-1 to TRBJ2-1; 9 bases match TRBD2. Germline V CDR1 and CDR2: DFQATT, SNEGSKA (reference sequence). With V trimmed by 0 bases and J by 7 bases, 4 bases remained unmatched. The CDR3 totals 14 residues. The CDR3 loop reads CSARDLTSGNEQFF. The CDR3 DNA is TGCAGTGCTAGAGATCTAACTAGCGGGAATGAGCAGTTCTTC.

CDR3 region: CASSLGFGVAGASNEQFF. The DNA for the CDR3 is TGCGCCAGCAGCTTGGGGTTCGGGGTAGCGGGAGCCTCCAATGAGCAGTTCTTC. The rearrangement joins TRBV5-1 to TRBJ2-1, with 9 bases fitting TRBD2. V lost 0 bases to trimming and J lost 6 bases; unmatched junction nucleotides: 13. There are 18 residues in the CDR3. CDR1 SGHRS and CDR2 YFSETQ come from the germline V gene. The whole variable domain, remainder taken from reference TRBV5-1 and TRBJ2-1, is KAGVTQTPRYLIKTRGQQVTLSCSPISGHRSVSWYQQTPGQGLQFLFEYFSETQRNKGNFPGRFSGRQFSNSRSEMNVSTLELGDSALYLCASSLGFGVAGASNEQFFGPGTRLTVL.

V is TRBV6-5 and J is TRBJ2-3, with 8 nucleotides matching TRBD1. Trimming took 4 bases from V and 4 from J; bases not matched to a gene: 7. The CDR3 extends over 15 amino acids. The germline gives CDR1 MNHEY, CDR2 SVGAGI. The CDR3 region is CASSSPRTGSDTQYF. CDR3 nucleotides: TGTGCCAGCAGTTCCCCCAGGACAGGGTCAGATACGCAGTATTTT.

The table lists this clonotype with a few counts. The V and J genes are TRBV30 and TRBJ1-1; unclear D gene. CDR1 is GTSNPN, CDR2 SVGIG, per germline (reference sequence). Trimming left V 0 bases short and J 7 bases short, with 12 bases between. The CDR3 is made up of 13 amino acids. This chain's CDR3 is CAWSVKGRIEAFF. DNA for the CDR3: TGTGCCTGGAGTGTAAAGGGAAGGATTGAAGCTTTCTTT.

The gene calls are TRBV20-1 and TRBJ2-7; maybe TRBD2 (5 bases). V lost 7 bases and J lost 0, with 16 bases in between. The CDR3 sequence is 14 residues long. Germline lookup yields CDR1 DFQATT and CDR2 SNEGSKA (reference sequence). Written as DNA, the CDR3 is TGCAGTGTAAGCGGTTTCCCTAGCTCCTACGAGCAGTACTTC. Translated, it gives CSVSGFPSSYEQYF.

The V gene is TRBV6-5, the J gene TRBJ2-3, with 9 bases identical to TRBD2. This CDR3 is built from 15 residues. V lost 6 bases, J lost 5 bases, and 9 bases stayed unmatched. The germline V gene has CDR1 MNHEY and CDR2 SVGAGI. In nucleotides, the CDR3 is TGTGCCAGCAGGAAGGGGACTAGCAGGGGAGATACGCAGTATTTT. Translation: CASRKGTSRGDTQYF.

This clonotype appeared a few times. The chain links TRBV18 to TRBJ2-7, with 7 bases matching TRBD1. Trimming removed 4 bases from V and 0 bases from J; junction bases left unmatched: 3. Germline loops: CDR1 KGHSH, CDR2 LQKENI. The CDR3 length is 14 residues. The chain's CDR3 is CASSLGQSSYEQYF. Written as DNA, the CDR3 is TGTGCCAGCTCACTGGGACAGAGCTCCTACGAGCAGTACTTC. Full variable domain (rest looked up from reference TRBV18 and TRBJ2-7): NAGVMQNPRHLVRRRGQEARLRCSPMKGHSHVYWYRQLPEEGLKFMVYLQKENIIDESGMPKERFSAEFPKEGPSILRIQQVVRGDSAAYFCASSLGQSSYEQYFGPGTRLTVT.

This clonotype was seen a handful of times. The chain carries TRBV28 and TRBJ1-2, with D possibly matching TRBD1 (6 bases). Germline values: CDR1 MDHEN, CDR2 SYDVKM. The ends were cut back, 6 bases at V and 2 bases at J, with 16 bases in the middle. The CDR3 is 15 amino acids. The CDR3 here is CASSPFPQGNYGYTF. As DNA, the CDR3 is TGTGCCAGCAGCCCATTCCCCCAGGGGAACTATGGCTACACCTTC.

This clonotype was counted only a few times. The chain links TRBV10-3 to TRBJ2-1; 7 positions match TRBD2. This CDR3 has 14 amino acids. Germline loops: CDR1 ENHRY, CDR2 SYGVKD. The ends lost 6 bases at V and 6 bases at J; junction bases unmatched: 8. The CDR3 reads CAISGLEIGNEQFF. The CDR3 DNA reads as TGTGCCATCAGCGGACTAGAAATAGGCAATGAGCAGTTCTTC.

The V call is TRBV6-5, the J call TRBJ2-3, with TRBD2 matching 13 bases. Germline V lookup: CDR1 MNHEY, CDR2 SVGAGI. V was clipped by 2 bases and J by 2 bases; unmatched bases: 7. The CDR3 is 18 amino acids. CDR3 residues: CASSYPMGLAGLTDTQYF. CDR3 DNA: TGTGCCAGCAGTTACCCAATGGGACTAGCGGGACTCACAGATACGCAGTATTTT.

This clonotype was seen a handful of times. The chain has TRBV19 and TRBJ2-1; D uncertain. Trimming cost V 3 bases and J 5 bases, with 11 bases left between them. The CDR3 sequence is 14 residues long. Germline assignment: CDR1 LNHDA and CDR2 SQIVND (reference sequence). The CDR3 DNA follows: TGTGCCAGTAGTATTTGGCGAACAAACAATGAGCAGTTCTTC. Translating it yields CASSIWRTNNEQFF.

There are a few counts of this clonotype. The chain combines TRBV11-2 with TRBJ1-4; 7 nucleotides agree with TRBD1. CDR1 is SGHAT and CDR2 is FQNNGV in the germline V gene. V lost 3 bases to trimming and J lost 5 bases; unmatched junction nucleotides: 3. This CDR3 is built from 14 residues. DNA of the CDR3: TGTGCCAGCAGCTTGGGACAGCGAAATGAAAAACTGTTTTTT. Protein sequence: CASSLGQRNEKLFF.

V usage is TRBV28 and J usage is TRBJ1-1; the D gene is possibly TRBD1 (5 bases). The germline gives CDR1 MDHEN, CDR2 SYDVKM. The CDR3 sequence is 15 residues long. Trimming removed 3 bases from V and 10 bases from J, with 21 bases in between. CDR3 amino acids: CASSFGAAPGVAAFF. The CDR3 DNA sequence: TGTGCCAGCAGTTTCGGGGCGGCCCCGGGGGTGGCAGCTTTCTTT. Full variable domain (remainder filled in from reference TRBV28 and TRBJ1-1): DVKVTQSSRYLVKRTGEKVFLECVQDMDHENMFWYRQDPGLGLRLIYFSYDVKMKEKGDIPEGYSVSREKKERFSLILESASTNQTSMYLCASSFGAAPGVAAFFGQGTRLTVV.

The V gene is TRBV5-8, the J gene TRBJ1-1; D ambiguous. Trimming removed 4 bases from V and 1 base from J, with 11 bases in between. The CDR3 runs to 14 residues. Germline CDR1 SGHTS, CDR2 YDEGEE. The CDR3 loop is CASSKERGNTEAFF. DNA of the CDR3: TGTGCCAGCAGCAAGGAGCGGGGGAACACTGAAGCTTTCTTT.